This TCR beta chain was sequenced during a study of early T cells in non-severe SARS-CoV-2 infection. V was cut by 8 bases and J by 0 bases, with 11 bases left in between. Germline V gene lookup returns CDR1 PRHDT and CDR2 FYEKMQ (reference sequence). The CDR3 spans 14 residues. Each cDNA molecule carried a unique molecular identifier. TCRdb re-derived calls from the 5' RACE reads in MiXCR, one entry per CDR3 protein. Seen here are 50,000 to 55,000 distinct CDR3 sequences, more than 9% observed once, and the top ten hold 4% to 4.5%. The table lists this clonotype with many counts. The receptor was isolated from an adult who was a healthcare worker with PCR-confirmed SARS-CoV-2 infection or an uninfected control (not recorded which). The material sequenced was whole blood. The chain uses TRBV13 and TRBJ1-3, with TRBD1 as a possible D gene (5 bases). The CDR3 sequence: CASGGDVSGNTIYF. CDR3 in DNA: TGTGCCAGCGGCGGGGACGTCTCTGGAAACACCATATATTTT.